Below, 2 T cell receptor beta chains from the same sample are listed, as sequenced in a study of patients and donors after allogeneic stem cell transplantation. TCRdb passed the RT-PCR reads through MiXCR, listing each CDR3 protein once. The sample lists about 90,000 distinct CDR3 sequences, about 44% occurring once. Material: blood, either unsorted or a sorted T cell fraction (not recorded which). These receptors were collected from a human donor who was either an allogeneic HSCT recipient or a stem cell or donor lymphocyte infusion donor (not recorded which). It is not recorded whose cells these are; they may come from a transplant donor.

The gene calls are TRBV5-1 and TRBJ1-1, with 7 bases lining up with TRBD1. Germline trimming cut 3 bases from V and 3 bases from J; bases unmatched to any gene: 2. CDR1 and CDR2 from the germline V gene are SGHRS and YFSETQ. CDR3 length equals 13 residues. CDR3 nucleotides: TGCGCCAGCAGCTCGGGACAGTACACTGAAGCTTTCTTT. Amino acids: CASSSGQYTEAFF.

The gene calls are TRBV5-1 and TRBJ1-6; D might be TRBD1 (6 bases). The germline CDR1 and CDR2 sequences are SGHRS and YFSETQ. The CDR3 is made up of 15 amino acids. V was clipped by 3 bases and J by 0 bases, with 7 bases between them. CDR3 sequence reads: CASSSDSSYNSPLHF. In DNA, the CDR3 is TGCGCCAGCAGCTCGGACAGCTCCTATAATTCACCCCTCCACTTT.